What follows are 31 T cell receptor beta chains derived from one specimen sequenced in a study of cytomegalovirus exposure and HLA in healthy donors. Use of 60 Vbeta and 13 Jbeta primers characterized the PCR. Sequenced by immunoSEQ multiplex PCR; TCRdb stores in-frame clones only, minus some. Of approximately 150,000 clones in the sample, just under 80% were seen once. Material for sequencing was PBMCs. The receptors derive from a woman aged 50 to 60 in good health and CMV-seronegative.

The CDR3 loop is CASSYSGGGAVETQYF. The CDR3 DNA sequence: TGTGCCAGCAGTTACTCGGGCGGGGGGGCCGTAGAGACCCAGTACTTC. V and J are TRBV6-5 and TRBJ2-5, with TRBD2 identical over 9 bases. The CDR3 sequence is 16 residues long. Germline lookup yields CDR1 MNHEY and CDR2 SVGAGI. V lost 0 bases and J lost 4; bases outside the gene matches: 6.

The V and J genes are TRBV7-9 and TRBJ2-7, with 7 nucleotides matching TRBD1. The CDR3 contains 15 residues. Germline CDR1 SEHNR, CDR2 FQNEAQ (reference sequence). Trimming removed 5 bases from V and 2 bases from J; junction bases left unmatched: 9. As DNA, the CDR3 is TGTGCCAGCAGCGAAGACAGGGTCGGGACCTACGAGCAGTACTTC. This translates into CASSEDRVGTYEQYF.

To note about this clone: Only one base separates this from a far larger clonotype, so it likely reflects a read error. The chain has TRBV29-1 and TRBJ2-5; 7 nucleotides align to TRBD2. Trimming took 4 bases from V and 12 from J; bases not matched to a gene: 17. Looked up from germline, CDR1 is SQVTM and CDR2 is ANQGSEA. This CDR3 contains 14 residues. The CDR3, as DNA: TGCAGCGTTGCCCAGGGAGGGGACCCCCGCGAGGAGTACTTC. Its protein product is CSVAQGGDPREEYF. Full variable domain (remainder filled in from reference TRBV29-1 and TRBJ2-5): SAVISQKPSRDICQRGTSLTIQCQVDSQVTMMFWYRQQPGQSLTLIATANQGSEATYESGFVIDKFPISRPNLTFSTLTVSNMSPEDSSIYLCSVAQGGDPREEYFGPGTRLLVL.

The genes are TRBV4-3 and TRBJ1-2; tentative D call: TRBD1 (5 bases). CDR1 and CDR2 (germline): LGHNA, YSLEER. V was trimmed by 0 bases and J by 2 bases, leaving 13 bases between them. The CDR3 runs 16 residues. The CDR3 loop is CASSQDGGGINYGYTF. The CDR3 DNA sequence: TGCGCCAGCAGCCAAGATGGGGGGGGGATCAACTATGGCTACACCTTC.

This clone was counted only a few times. The DNA for the CDR3 is TGCGCCAGCAGCTTGAGGACAGGGGAGACTGAAGCTTTCTTT. Protein sequence: CASSLRTGETEAFF. This sequence joins TRBV5-1 and TRBJ1-1, with 9 nucleotides matching TRBD1. Germline V gene lookup returns CDR1 SGHRS and CDR2 YFSETQ. This CDR3 is built from 14 residues. The V and J ends lost 1 base and 5 bases, in that order; junction bases with no gene match: 3. Full variable domain (rest looked up from reference TRBV5-1 and TRBJ1-1): KAGVTQTPRYLIKTRGQQVTLSCSPISGHRSVSWYQQTPGQGLQFLFEYFSETQRNKGNFPGRFSGRQFSNSRSEMNVSTLELGDSALYLCASSLRTGETEAFFGQGTRLTVV.

The chain combines TRBV9 with TRBJ2-2; D gene ambiguous. Germline lookup yields CDR1 SGDLS and CDR2 YYNGEE. This CDR3 region has 14 residues. V gave up 0 bases and J gave up 6 bases, with 9 bases separating them. In nucleotides, the CDR3 is TGTGCCAGCAGCGTAGTTCGCGAGCCCGGGGAGCTGTTTTTT. It is translated as CASSVVREPGELFF.

The genes are TRBV28 and TRBJ1-1, with D perhaps matching TRBD1 (5 bases). The germline V and J ends were trimmed by 6 bases and 0 bases, with 20 bases remaining between them. Germline loops: CDR1 MDHEN, CDR2 SYDVKM. The CDR3 is made up of 17 amino acids. The chain's CDR3 is CASRPGFKGPLNTEAFF. CDR3 nucleotides: TGTGCCAGCAGGCCAGGGTTCAAAGGGCCCTTGAACACTGAAGCTTTCTTT.

Note on this clone: One junction end does not reproduce the germline sequence, and a read error may be involved. This sequence joins TRBV7-7 and TRBJ2-5; TRBD2 agrees at 8 bases. The DNA end lines up better with TRBJ2-7; the J call may be wrong. Germline assignment: CDR1 SSHAT and CDR2 FNYEAQ (reference sequence). The CDR3 extends over 14 amino acids. The CDR3 sequence is CASSPGLAGYEQYF. The CDR3, as DNA: TGTGCTAGCAGCCCCGGACTAGCCGGATACGAGCAGTACTTC.

The DNA for the CDR3 is TGTGCCAGCAGCTCCGACAGGGGGCGACTTGGAGAGACCCAGTACTTC. As protein: CASSSDRGRLGETQYF. The chain has TRBV7-3 and TRBJ2-5; 10 bases agree with TRBD1. The CDR3 sequence is 16 residues long. Unmatched junction bases numbered 9, after V lost 4 bases and J lost 4 bases. CDR1 and CDR2 from the germline V gene are SGHTA and FQGTGA.

The chain is built from TRBV5-1 and TRBJ2-1; 8 bases line up with TRBD1. Germline V gene lookup returns CDR1 SGHRS and CDR2 YFSETQ. The CDR3 is made up of 16 amino acids. The V and J ends lost 2 bases and 1 base, in that order; junction bases with no gene match: 5. The chain's CDR3 is CASSFGQGLSYNEQFF. The CDR3 region has the DNA TGCGCCAGCAGCTTCGGACAGGGCCTTTCCTACAATGAGCAGTTCTTC.

The chain carries TRBV28 and TRBJ2-7; 7 nucleotides align to TRBD1. With 6 bases clipped from V and 3 bases from J, the junction kept 2 bases outside the gene matches. There are 12 residues in the CDR3. Germline CDR1 reads MDHEN; CDR2 reads SYDVKM. CDR3 DNA sequence: TGTGCCAGCAGGGGGACAGTCTACGAGCAGTACTTC. Its translation: CASRGTVYEQYF.

Concerning this clone: The sample holds other DNA sequences that translate to the same CDR3. V gene TRBV28 combines with J gene TRBJ2-7; D is uncertain. This CDR3 region has 15 residues. Germline CDR1 MDHEN, CDR2 SYDVKM. Deletions cut 3 bases from V and 3 bases from J, with 15 bases between. The CDR3 loop is CASSLTDAYYYEQYF. In DNA, the CDR3 is TGTGCCAGCAGTTTGACGGATGCCTACTACTACGAGCAGTACTTC.

The gene calls are TRBV27 and TRBJ1-5, with D maybe TRBD1 (6 bases). V lost 9 bases, J lost 4 bases, and 13 bases lay in between. Germline CDR1 MNHEY, CDR2 SMNVEV (reference sequence). This CDR3 spans 13 amino acids. The CDR3 nucleotides are TGTGCCAGTAGTGAGGGGGGGAATCAGCCCCAGCATTTT. Translation gives CASSEGGNQPQHF.

The chain couples TRBV28 to TRBJ1-4; tentatively, D is TRBD1 (6 bases). This CDR3 has 12 amino acids. Trimming removed 7 bases from V and 8 bases from J, with 11 bases in between. CDR1 is MDHEN and CDR2 is SYDVKM in the germline V gene. This CDR3 is CASTPGHEKLFF. Written as DNA, the CDR3 is TGTGCCAGCACCCCGGGACACGAAAAACTGTTTTTT.

The chain employs TRBV28 and TRBJ1-1, with 7 nucleotides matching TRBD1. With 8 bases clipped from V and 1 base from J, the junction kept 10 bases outside the gene matches. CDR1 is MDHEN, CDR2 SYDVKM, per germline. The CDR3 has 15 amino acids. The CDR3 loop is CASENRGQWNTEAFF. The CDR3 DNA reads as TGTGCCAGCGAGAACCGGGGACAGTGGAACACTGAAGCTTTCTTT.

V gene TRBV7-2 combines with J gene TRBJ2-7, with a tentative D call TRBD1 (5 bases). V was trimmed by 5 bases and J by 1 base, leaving 12 bases between them. The CDR3 has 14 residues. CDR1 SGHTA and CDR2 FQGNSA come from the germline V gene. The CDR3, as DNA: TGTGCCAGCAGCAGGGGTAGGGGTTCCTACGAGCAGTACTTC. It encodes CASSRGRGSYEQYF.

J is TRBJ2-5 and V is TRBV5-1, with TRBD2 as a possible D gene (5 bases). Per the germline V gene, CDR1 is SGHRS and CDR2 is YFSETQ. This CDR3 has 14 amino acids. Trimming cost V 1 base and J 3 bases, with 10 bases left between them. The CDR3 reads CASSLWPGKETQYF. The CDR3 region has the DNA TGCGCCAGCAGCTTGTGGCCGGGAAAAGAGACCCAGTACTTC.

The chain combines TRBV2 with TRBJ1-4; TRBD1 aligns across 8 bases. The germline V gene has CDR1 SNHLY and CDR2 FYNNEI. CDR3 length: 15 residues. V gave up 6 bases and J gave up 7 bases; unmatched junction bases: 10. CDR3: CASSIRTGLIEKLFF. Here the CDR3 DNA reads TGTGCCAGCAGCATTAGGACAGGGCTGATTGAAAAACTGTTTTTT.

The chain employs TRBV10-3 and TRBJ2-1; D may be TRBD1 (5 bases). Trimming stripped 2 bases from V and 5 bases from J, with 13 bases between. The CDR3 is 15 amino acids. CDR1 is ENHRY and CDR2 is SYGVKD in the germline V gene. The CDR3 bases are TGTGCCATCAGTGAGGCCAGGGCACAAAACAATGAGCAGTTCTTC. Protein product: CAISEARAQNNEQFF.

The chain uses TRBV15 and TRBJ2-5, with D perhaps matching TRBD1 (6 bases). CDR1 LNHNV and CDR2 YYDKDF come from the germline V gene (reference sequence). The CDR3 contains 12 residues. Trimming removed 4 bases at V and 5 bases at J, with 8 bases between. Here the CDR3 DNA reads TGTGCCACCAGCACCAGGGGTGAGACCCAGTACTTC. This translates into CATSTRGETQYF.

This chain connects TRBV15 to TRBJ2-1; TRBD2 matches 14 bases. V gave up 4 bases and J gave up 10 bases; unmatched junction bases: 9. CDR3 length: 16 amino acids. CDR1 is LNHNV and CDR2 is YYDKDF in the germline V gene (reference sequence). The chain's CDR3 is CATSITGTSGSEEQFF. Here the CDR3 DNA reads TGTGCCACCAGCATTACCGGGACTAGCGGGAGTGAGGAGCAGTTCTTC.

V is TRBV6-5 and J is TRBJ1-2; 8 nucleotides agree with TRBD1. The ends lost 4 bases at V and 0 bases at J; junction bases unmatched: 7. Germline V lookup: CDR1 MNHEY, CDR2 SVGAGI. This CDR3 contains 16 residues. CDR3 region: CASSSDRVGTNYGYTF. CDR3 DNA: TGTGCCAGCAGTTCGGACAGGGTTGGAACTAACTATGGCTACACCTTC.

This chain joins TRBV27 and TRBJ2-3; the D gene is possibly TRBD2 (6 bases). Looked up from germline, CDR1 is MNHEY and CDR2 is SMNVEV (reference sequence). This CDR3 contains 13 residues. Trimming took off 7 bases at V and 1 base at J, with 9 bases between the two ends. CDR3 DNA sequence: TGTGCCAGCAAACTAGCCGGCACAGATACGCAGTATTTT. Translating gives CASKLAGTDTQYF.

V and J are TRBV18 and TRBJ1-1, with 10 bases aligning to TRBD1. Germline V gene lookup returns CDR1 KGHSH and CDR2 LQKENI. Germline trimming cut 6 bases from V and 6 bases from J; bases unmatched to any gene: 10. The CDR3 spans 15 residues. CDR3 amino acids: CASSLPGQGLAEAFF. The CDR3 nucleotides are TGTGCCAGCTCGCTTCCGGGACAGGGGCTCGCTGAAGCTTTCTTT. The full variable domain, completed using reference TRBV18 and TRBJ1-1, is NAGVMQNPRHLVRRRGQEARLRCSPMKGHSHVYWYRQLPEEGLKFMVYLQKENIIDESGMPKERFSAEFPKEGPSILRIQQVVRGDSAAYFCASSLPGQGLAEAFFGQGTRLTVV.

This chain connects TRBV28 to TRBJ1-6, with a tentative D call TRBD1 (5 bases). Germline CDR1 is MDHEN and CDR2 is SYDVKM. There are 14 residues in the CDR3. The V end lost 1 base, the J end lost 10 bases, and 11 bases lay between the germline ends. The CDR3 sequence: CASSLFSGRSPLHF. Here the CDR3 DNA reads TGTGCCAGCAGTTTATTCTCAGGGCGGTCACCCCTCCACTTT.

The chain carries TRBV7-2 and TRBJ2-2, with 9 bases that match TRBD2. The CDR3 is 18 residues long. V shed 5 bases, J shed 0 bases, and the junction held 10 bases outside the gene matches. Germline V gives CDR1 SGHTA, CDR2 FQGNSA. The CDR3 spells CASSPGQRGASNTGELFF. CDR3 sequence (DNA): TGTGCCAGCAGCCCGGGTCAGCGGGGGGCGTCGAACACCGGGGAGCTGTTTTTT.

V gene TRBV9 combines with J gene TRBJ2-1, with 7 bases identical to TRBD2. The junction had 13 bases not matched to a gene; V was cut back by 4 bases and J by 6 bases. CDR1 and CDR2 from the germline V gene are SGDLS and YYNGEE. The CDR3 has 16 residues. In DNA form, the CDR3 reads TGTGCCAGCAGCCCTCCCCGGGGGGAACAACTCAATGAGCAGTTCTTC. This sequence encodes CASSPPRGEQLNEQFF.

The V call is TRBV28, the J call TRBJ2-4; 9 bases are shared with TRBD1. Germline CDR1 reads MDHEN; CDR2 reads SYDVKM. J lost 7 bases, V lost 8 bases, and 3 bases had no gene match. This CDR3 is 12 amino acids long. This chain's CDR3 is CASGDRANIQYF. CDR3 nucleotide sequence: TGTGCCAGCGGGGACAGGGCGAACATTCAGTACTTC.

V and J are TRBV7-8 and TRBJ2-7, with D maybe TRBD2 (6 bases). V was clipped by 5 bases and J by 6 bases, with 14 bases between them. The germline CDR1 and CDR2 sequences are SGHVS and FQNEAQ. CDR3 length: 13 residues. CDR3 coding DNA: TGTGCCAGCAGCACCTATCAGGGAGGCGAGCAGTACTTC. It specifies CASSTYQGGEQYF.

The chain has TRBV14 and TRBJ2-3; 11 bases agree with TRBD2. The CDR3 contains 18 residues. CDR1 and CDR2 (germline): SGHDN, FVKESK. V gave up 1 base and J gave up 0 bases; unmatched junction bases: 6. CDR3 in DNA: TGTGCCAGCAGCCAAGCCTTGGGACTAGCGGAAAGCACAGATACGCAGTATTTT. Its protein is CASSQALGLAESTDTQYF.

This chain connects TRBV7-2 to TRBJ1-4; D is uncertain. The germline gives CDR1 SGHTA, CDR2 FQGNSA. Trimming pared 6 bases from V and 8 bases from J, leaving 16 bases between. This CDR3 has 14 residues. CDR3 coding DNA: TGTGCCAGCAGGGAGGGAGGGAGTGGGGAAAAACTGTTTTTT. Amino acid sequence: CASREGGSGEKLFF. The full variable domain, completed using reference TRBV7-2 and TRBJ1-4, is GAGVSQSPSNKVTEKGKDVELRCDPISGHTALYWYRQSLGQGLEFLIYFQGNSAPDKSGLPSDRFSAERTGGSVSTLTIQRTQQEDSAVYLCASREGGSGEKLFFGSGTQLSVL.